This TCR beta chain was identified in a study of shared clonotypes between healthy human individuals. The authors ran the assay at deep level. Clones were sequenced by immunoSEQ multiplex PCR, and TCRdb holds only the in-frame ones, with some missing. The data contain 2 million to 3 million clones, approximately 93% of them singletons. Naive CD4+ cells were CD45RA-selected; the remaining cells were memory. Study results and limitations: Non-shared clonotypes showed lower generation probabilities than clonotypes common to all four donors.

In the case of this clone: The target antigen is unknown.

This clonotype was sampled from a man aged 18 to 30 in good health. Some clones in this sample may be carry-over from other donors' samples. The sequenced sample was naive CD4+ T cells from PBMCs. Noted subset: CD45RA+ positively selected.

The CDR3 protein is CASSQREQETQYF. DNA of the CDR3: TGTGCCAGCAGTCAGCGGGAGCAAGAGACCCAGTACTTC. The chain combines TRBV6-1 with TRBJ2-5; TRBD2 matches at 8 bases. The germline CDR1 and CDR2 sequences are MNHNS and SASEGT. The CDR3 length is 13 residues. V was pared by 5 bases and J by 2 bases, with 1 base of the junction left unmatched.